These 30 T cell receptor beta chains were all obtained from the same sample, sequenced in a study of circulating CD8 cells and anti-PD-1 response in melanoma (dated by TCRdb to the early 2020s). Using a BD FACSAria II cell sorter, four subsets defined by PD-1 and/or TIGIT were sorted from live CD3+CD8+TCRalphabeta+ cells. Sequenced using a NextSeq 500. TCR libraries were prepared from about 15 ng of total RNA with the QIAseq Immune Repertoire RNA Library Kit, Human TCR Panel. The public reads were reanalyzed by TCRdb: fastp trimming at Q25, MiXCR alignment, in-frame beta chains only. Rows are combined by CDR3 protein, so each entry shows the most common genes and DNA. Within this sample are 500 or so distinct CDR3 sequences, with around 6.5% of them counted one time only. The top ten hold roughly 39% of the sample. This sample comprised CD8+ T cells from PBMCs, obtained at baseline or after one month of anti-PD-1 therapy (not recorded which). The source of these receptors is a human donor with melanoma.

This clonotype is medium-sized (0.01 to 0.1%) within its sample. The genes are TRBV27 and TRBJ2-7; 10 bases are shared with TRBD1. Per germline, CDR1 MNHEY and CDR2 SMNVEV (reference sequence). The CDR3 runs to 15 residues. V gave up 7 bases and J gave up 3 bases; unmatched junction bases: 9. The CDR3: CASKITGTGVYEQYF. The CDR3 DNA reads TGTGCCAGCAAGATAACCGGGACAGGGGTCTACGAGCAGTACTTC.

This clonotype is labeled as large. This rearrangement joins TRBV20-1 to TRBJ1-2, with D perhaps TRBD1 (5 bases). Per germline, CDR1 DFQATT and CDR2 SNEGSKA (reference sequence). The V and J ends lost 3 bases and 0 bases respectively, with 14 bases between them. The CDR3 sequence is 15 residues long. DNA for the CDR3: TGCAGTGCTAGGGCGTGGACACCTGCTAACTATGGCTACACCTTC. This sequence encodes CSARAWTPANYGYTF.

This clonotype has only a few counts. The rearrangement joins TRBV6-6 to TRBJ1-1; the D is unclear. Germline CDR1 MNHNY, CDR2 SVGAGI (reference sequence). The CDR3 covers 13 residues. The V and J ends lost 0 bases and 1 base respectively, with 3 bases between them. The CDR3 reads CASSYSSNTEAFF. The CDR3 nucleotides are TGTGCCAGCAGTTACTCTTCGAACACTGAAGCTTTCTTT.

By share of the sample, this clonotype is large. This sequence joins TRBV7-2 and TRBJ2-1, with 9 bases fitting TRBD1. CDR3 size: 15 residues. V lost 1 base to trimming and J lost 6 bases; unmatched junction nucleotides: 4. Germline CDR1 and CDR2: SGHTA and FQGNSA. In DNA, the CDR3 is TGTGCCAGCAGCTTAGTACAGGGGGCGGGCAATGAGCAGTTCTTC. It yields the protein CASSLVQGAGNEQFF.

This clonotype was observed a few times. The chain employs TRBV6-1 and TRBJ2-7, with 7 bases matching TRBD2. Losses at the gene ends were 1 base for V and 2 bases for J; bases not matched to a gene: 5. Germline assignment: CDR1 MNHNS and CDR2 SASEGT. CDR3 length: 15 residues. Written as DNA, the CDR3 is TGTGCCAGCAGTGAAGGGCTAGCGGCCGCCTACGAGCAGTACTTC. Its protein product is CASSEGLAAAYEQYF.

This clonotype is judged large (0.1 to 1%). CDR3 DNA sequence: TGTGCCAGCAGTGACCCAATGACAGGGGGCTGGACTGAAGCTTTCTTT. It is translated as CASSDPMTGGWTEAFF. The gene calls are TRBV2 and TRBJ1-1; 10 bases are a match to TRBD1. The CDR3 has 16 amino acids. Germline assignment: CDR1 SNHLY and CDR2 FYNNEI. J gave up 5 bases and V 3 bases, and 9 bases lay outside the gene matches. The whole variable domain, filled in from reference TRBV2 and TRBJ1-1, reads EPEVTQTPSHQVTQMGQEVILRCVPISNHLYFYWYRQILGQKVEFLVSFYNNEISEKSEIFDDQFSVERPDGSNFTLKIRSTKLEDSAMYFCASSDPMTGGWTEAFFGQGTRLTVV.

By sample fraction, this clonotype is medium-sized. This chain joins TRBV20-1 and TRBJ1-5, with D tentatively TRBD1 (5 bases). This CDR3 is built from 17 residues. The germline V gene encodes CDR1 DFQATT and CDR2 SNEGSKA (reference sequence). V lost 4 bases and J lost 2, with 21 bases in between. The CDR3 protein is CSATGQGIPRGNQPQHF. In DNA form, the CDR3 reads TGCAGTGCTACCGGACAAGGGATCCCCCGAGGCAATCAGCCCCAGCATTTT.

Relative to its sample, this clonotype is medium-sized. The V gene is TRBV4-2, the J gene TRBJ2-5; TRBD2 matches at 12 bases. The V segment lost 4 bases and the J segment 3 bases; nucleotides outside the gene matches: 3. CDR1 is LGHNA and CDR2 is YNFKEQ in the germline V gene. This CDR3 is 15 amino acids long. CDR3 sequence (DNA): TGTGCCAGCAGCCCCCGGACTAGCGGGGAAGAGACCCAGTACTTC. It encodes CASSPRTSGEETQYF.

This clonotype is labeled as large. The rearrangement links TRBV6-5 to TRBJ2-2, with D perhaps being TRBD1 or TRBD2 (5 bases each). The V and J ends lost 0 bases and 3 bases respectively, with 8 bases between them. CDR3 size: 15 residues. Germline V gives CDR1 MNHEY, CDR2 SVGAGI. The CDR3 spells CASSYSGVDTGELFF. CDR3 DNA: TGTGCCAGCAGTTACTCGGGGGTCGACACCGGGGAGCTGTTTTTT.

This clonotype has more than one count but fewer than ten. A much larger clone is a single base away; this may be a read error. The gene calls are TRBV2 and TRBJ2-1; TRBD2 agrees at 10 bases. Germline CDR1 and CDR2: SNHLY and FYNNEI. V lost 1 base, J lost 14 bases, and 2 bases stayed unmatched. The CDR3 runs to 12 residues. Here the CDR3 reads CASSEGGTSEFF. DNA of the CDR3: TGTGCCAGCAGTGAAGGGGGGACTAGCGAGTTCTTC.

This clonotype counts as medium-sized. CDR3 in amino acids: CASSEEGWDEQFF. DNA for the CDR3: TGTGCCAGCAGTGAAGAGGGGTGGGATGAGCAGTTCTTC. The genes are TRBV2 and TRBJ2-1, with D possibly being TRBD1 (5 bases). Germline V gene sequence: CDR1 SNHLY, CDR2 FYNNEI. The CDR3 covers 13 residues. V dropped 1 base and J dropped 8 bases, with 9 bases sitting between them.

This clonotype counts as medium-sized. The J gene is TRBJ1-4, the V gene TRBV29-1; D perhaps matches TRBD1 (6 bases). CDR3 size: 13 residues. V lost 3 bases and J 4 bases, leaving 9 bases between the germline ends. Germline V gene sequence: CDR1 SQVTM, CDR2 ANQGSEA. CDR3 coding DNA: TGCAGCGTTGACGGAGGGGGTAATGAAAAACTGTTTTTT. This encodes CSVDGGGNEKLFF.

In its sample, this clonotype ranks as medium-sized. This may stem from a read error, because a much larger clone lies one nucleotide away. The final CDR3 position lacks the conserved phenylalanine or tryptophan, pointing to a likely read error. The genes are TRBV7-9 and TRBJ2-1, with a possible D match to TRBD2 (5 bases). Germline V lookup: CDR1 SEHNR, CDR2 FQNEAQ (reference sequence). The CDR3 is made up of 16 amino acids. Trimming pared 5 bases from V and 0 bases from J, leaving 14 bases between. In nucleotides, the CDR3 is TGTGCCAGCAGCGGGCTACGGGGTAGCTCCTACAATGAGCAGTTCCTC. Amino acids: CASSGLRGSSYNEQFL.

Within the sample, this clonotype is large. A read error is possible here, since a much larger clone lies one base away. This chain links TRBV19 with TRBJ1-5; D is uncertain. The CDR3 extends over 13 amino acids. V was cut by 3 bases and J by 7 bases, with 10 bases left in between. The germline gives CDR1 LNHDA, CDR2 SQIVND (reference sequence). The CDR3 here is CASSIGGRQPQHF. The CDR3 DNA reads TGTGCCAGTAGTATCGGAGGAAGGCAGCCCCAGCATTTT.

By sample fraction, this clonotype is large. The rearrangement links TRBV25-1 to TRBJ2-7, with D perhaps TRBD1 or TRBD2 (5 bases each). V was shortened by 3 bases and J by 0 bases, with 15 bases between the two germline ends. This CDR3 region has 16 residues. Germline CDR1 reads MGHDK; CDR2 reads SYGVNS. CDR3 amino acids: CASSDHRDGSSYEQYF. The DNA for the CDR3 is TGTGCCAGCAGTGACCACCGGGACGGCAGCTCCTACGAGCAGTACTTC.

In this sample, this clonotype turned up a few times. This chain links TRBV19 with TRBJ2-7; no clear D gene. CDR1 and CDR2 from the germline V gene are LNHDA and SQIVND (reference sequence). Trimming pared 10 bases from V and 0 bases from J, leaving 10 bases between. The CDR3 length is 12 residues. In nucleotides, the CDR3 is TGTGCCACCGCGACATCCTCCTACGAGCAGTACTTC. It encodes CATATSSYEQYF.

With respect to this clonotype: This may be a read error: a much more frequent sequence differs by one nucleotide. V gene TRBV7-3 combines with J gene TRBJ2-7; D remains ambiguous. V lost 6 bases to trimming and J lost 1 base, with 13 bases between them. The germline V gene has CDR1 SGHTA and CDR2 FQGTGA. The CDR3 is made up of 14 amino acids. The CDR3 bases are TGTGCCAGCAGGCCAGGACGGAGATCCTACGAGCAGTACTTC. Its protein is CASRPGRRSYEQYF.

This chain links TRBV29-1 with TRBJ2-3, with TRBD2 as a possible D gene (6 bases). CDR1 and CDR2 (germline): SQVTM, ANQGSEA. CDR3 size: 18 residues. The germline V and J ends were trimmed by 7 bases and 2 bases, with 28 bases remaining between them. The CDR3 is CSARMLGGSEGYTDTQYF. In nucleotides, the CDR3 is TGCAGCGCCCGGATGTTGGGAGGCTCGGAGGGGTACACAGATACGCAGTATTTT.

This clonotype is labeled as large. V is TRBV27 and J is TRBJ2-7; tentatively, D is TRBD2 (6 bases). V lost 6 bases to trimming and J lost 2 bases, with 20 bases between them. The germline gives CDR1 MNHEY, CDR2 SMNVEV (reference sequence). This CDR3 contains 16 residues. The CDR3 coding sequence is TGTGCCAGCAGCCCAAGGAGGGTTAGGTCCCCCTACGAGCAGTACTTC. Protein product: CASSPRRVRSPYEQYF.

By its share, this clonotype is large (0.1 to 1%). The chain has TRBV25-1 and TRBJ2-5; no clear D. In germline, CDR1 is MGHDK, CDR2 SYGVNS. The CDR3 sequence is 15 residues long. V was cut by 3 bases and J by 2 bases, with 13 bases left in between. The CDR3: CASSESKEVQETQYF. CDR3 DNA sequence: TGTGCCAGCAGTGAGTCAAAAGAGGTTCAAGAGACCCAGTACTTC. Complete variable domain (other parts from reference TRBV25-1 and TRBJ2-5): EADIYQTPRYLVIGTGKKITLECSQTMGHDKMYWYQQDPGMELHLIHYSYGVNSTEKGDLSSESTVSRIRTEHFPLTLESARPSHTSQYLCASSESKEVQETQYFGPGTRLLVL.

The V gene is TRBV27, the J gene TRBJ2-5, with D possibly being TRBD2 (7 bases). Per germline, CDR1 MNHEY and CDR2 SMNVEV (reference sequence). Trimming pared 8 bases from V and 3 bases from J, leaving 16 bases between. The CDR3 totals 14 residues. CDR3 in amino acids: CASGGAFTEETQYF. CDR3 nucleotide sequence: TGTGCCAGCGGGGGGGCTTTCACGGAAGAGACCCAGTACTTC.

This clonotype was recorded a few times. The rearrangement uses TRBV12-3 or TRBV12-4 and TRBJ2-2; D is ambiguous. This CDR3 contains 12 residues. V lost 6 bases, J lost 7 bases, and 9 bases lay in between. CDR3 sequence: CASSHKYGELFF. Here the CDR3 DNA reads TGTGCCAGCAGCCACAAGTACGGGGAGCTGTTTTTT.

This clonotype is medium-sized in the sample. The chain couples TRBV29-1 to TRBJ2-7; D gene ambiguous. V lost 6 bases and J 5 bases, leaving 14 bases between the germline ends. The CDR3 runs 12 residues. Germline V lookup: CDR1 SQVTM, CDR2 ANQGSEA. The CDR3 DNA follows: TGCAGCGTGTCGGAAGCGTTCAACGAGCAGTACTTC. This gives the protein CSVSEAFNEQYF.

By share, this clonotype ranks as hyperexpanded. V usage is TRBV20-1 and J usage is TRBJ2-7; 7 bases map to TRBD1. Germline-derived CDR1 and CDR2 are DFQATT and SNEGSKA (reference sequence). CDR3 length: 15 residues. V lost 3 bases and J lost 2; bases outside the gene matches: 10. This CDR3 is CSASSTDRPTYEQYF. CDR3 in DNA: TGCAGTGCTAGCTCGACGGACAGGCCTACCTACGAGCAGTACTTC.

The rearrangement joins TRBV19 to TRBJ2-3, with D perhaps being TRBD1 or TRBD2 (5 bases each). Trimming stripped 5 bases from V and 0 bases from J, with 9 bases between. Looked up from germline, CDR1 is LNHDA and CDR2 is SQIVND (reference sequence). CDR3 size: 14 residues. The CDR3 protein is CASSYRTSTDTQYF. The CDR3 nucleotides read TGTGCCAGTAGTTACAGGACTAGCACAGATACGCAGTATTTT.

Turning to this clonotype: A much larger clone lies a single base off, so this may be a read error. The chain recombines TRBV27 with TRBJ2-7; no definite D call. The CDR3 totals 16 residues. From germline, CDR1 is MNHEY and CDR2 SMNVEV (reference sequence). DNA of the CDR3: TGTGCCAGCAGTCCGCAGGTGCGGCAAGGCTCCTACGATCAGTACTTC. Translated, it gives CASSPQVRQGSYDQYF.

By proportion, this clonotype is large (0.1 to 1%). The chain combines TRBV30 with TRBJ1-2, with unresolved D. The V end lost 4 bases, the J end lost 0 bases, and 9 bases lay between the germline ends. CDR3 length: 13 residues. Germline V gene lookup returns CDR1 GTSNPN and CDR2 SVGIG (reference sequence). This chain's CDR3 is CAWIDGSNYGYTF. The DNA for the CDR3 is TGTGCCTGGATTGACGGATCTAACTATGGCTACACCTTC.

This clonotype was seen only a few times. CDR3 nucleotides: TGTGCCAGCAGCCCCGGAGGGGCTAGCACAGATACGCAGTATTTT. Its protein is CASSPGGASTDTQYF. The chain carries TRBV14 and TRBJ2-3; tentative D call: TRBD2 (6 bases). With 4 bases removed from V and 0 bases from J, the gap between germline ends came to 11 bases. The germline V gene encodes CDR1 SGHDN and CDR2 FVKESK. This CDR3 region has 15 residues.

Sample share makes this clonotype medium-sized. V and J are TRBV4-1 and TRBJ2-7, with 7 nucleotides matching TRBD1. Germline loops: CDR1 MGHRA, CDR2 YSYEKL. CDR3 size: 15 residues. V lost 3 bases to trimming and J lost 2 bases; unmatched junction nucleotides: 7. The CDR3 DNA sequence: TGCGCCAGCAGCCAGTTCCGGGACAGCCCCTACGAGCAGTACTTC. It specifies CASSQFRDSPYEQYF.

This clonotype appeared once. This could be a read error, since a much larger clone is one nucleotide away. This sequence joins TRBV5-5 and TRBJ2-5, with D possibly being TRBD2 (6 bases). Germline V lookup: CDR1 SGHKS, CDR2 YYEKEE (reference sequence). CDR3 length equals 15 residues. V was trimmed by 5 bases and J by 9 bases, leaving 23 bases between them. The CDR3 DNA follows: TGTGCCAGCAGACACCATGGTCCGGGCTGGGAGGCCCAGTACTTC. Translation gives CASRHHGPGWEAQYF.